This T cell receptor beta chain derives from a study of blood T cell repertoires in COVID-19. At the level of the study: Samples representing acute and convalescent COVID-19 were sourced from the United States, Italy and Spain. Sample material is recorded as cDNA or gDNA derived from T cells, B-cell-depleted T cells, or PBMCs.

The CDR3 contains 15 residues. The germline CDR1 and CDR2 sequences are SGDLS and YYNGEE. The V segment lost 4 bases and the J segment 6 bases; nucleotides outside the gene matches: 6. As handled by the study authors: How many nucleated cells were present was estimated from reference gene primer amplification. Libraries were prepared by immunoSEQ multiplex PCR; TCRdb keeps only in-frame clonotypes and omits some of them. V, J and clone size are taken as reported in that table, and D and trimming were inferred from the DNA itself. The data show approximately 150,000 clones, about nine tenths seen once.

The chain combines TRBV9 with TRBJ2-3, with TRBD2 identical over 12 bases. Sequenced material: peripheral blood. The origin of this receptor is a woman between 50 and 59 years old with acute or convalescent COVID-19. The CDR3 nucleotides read TGTGCCAGCAGCCTTAGACTAGCGGGAGACGATACGCAGTATTTT. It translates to CASSLRLAGDDTQYF.